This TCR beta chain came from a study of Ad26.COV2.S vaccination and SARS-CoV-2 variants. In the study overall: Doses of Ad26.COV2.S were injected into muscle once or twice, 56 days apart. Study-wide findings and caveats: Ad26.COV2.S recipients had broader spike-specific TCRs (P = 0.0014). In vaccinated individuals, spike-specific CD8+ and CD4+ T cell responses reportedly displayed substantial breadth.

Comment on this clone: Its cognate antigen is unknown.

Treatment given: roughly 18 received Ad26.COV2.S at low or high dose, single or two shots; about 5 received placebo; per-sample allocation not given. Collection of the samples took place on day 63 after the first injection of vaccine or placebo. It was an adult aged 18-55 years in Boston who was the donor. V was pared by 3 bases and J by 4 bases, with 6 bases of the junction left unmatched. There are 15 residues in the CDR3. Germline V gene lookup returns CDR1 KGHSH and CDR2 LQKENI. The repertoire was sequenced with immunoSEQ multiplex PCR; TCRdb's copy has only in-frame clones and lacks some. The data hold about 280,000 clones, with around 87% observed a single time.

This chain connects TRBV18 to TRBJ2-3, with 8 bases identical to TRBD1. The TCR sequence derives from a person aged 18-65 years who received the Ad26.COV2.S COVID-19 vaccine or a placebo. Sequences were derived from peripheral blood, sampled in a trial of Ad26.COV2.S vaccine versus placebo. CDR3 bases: TGTGCCAGCTCACCTCGGGACAGGCCCGCAGATACGCAGTATTTT. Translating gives CASSPRDRPADTQYF.